These 15 T cell receptor beta chains were sequenced from one sample in a study of Tregs in tolerant kidney transplant recipients. Sequenced by immunoSEQ multiplex PCR; TCRdb stores in-frame clones only, minus some. Its listing shows about 30,000 clones. Sequencing used CD8+ T cells from blood, obtained before the transplant. The receptors shown here come from a human donor who received a combined kidney and bone marrow transplant.

Comment on this clone: With the read ending 3 residues before the CDR3 end, the germline J gene is used to fill in that end. V gene TRBV29-1 combines with J gene TRBJ2-1; tentatively, D is TRBD2 (5 bases). CDR1 is SQVTM, CDR2 ANQGSEA, per germline. V was cut by 2 bases and J by 4 bases, with 12 bases left in between. This CDR3 has 14 residues. The sequenced part of the CDR3 DNA is TGCAGCGTTGAATCTGCGGGTAATTACAATGAG. Amino acids: CSVESAGNYNE. The CDR3 in full is CSVESAGNYNEQFF.

The CDR3 sequence: CAARDRGQPQHF. The DNA read from the CDR3 is TGTGCCGCCCGGGACAGGGGTCAGCCC. This sequence joins TRBV19 and TRBJ1-5, with 10 bases aligning to TRBD1. The read stops 3 residues short of the end of the CDR3; the missing end is completed from the germline J gene. J was trimmed by 6 bases and V by 11 bases; bases with no gene match: 4. Germline V gene data show CDR1 as LNHDA and CDR2 as SQIVND (reference sequence). The CDR3 covers 12 residues.

On this clone: The CDR3 extends 3 residues past the end of the read, so its final part is completed from the germline J gene. The rearrangement joins TRBV13 to TRBJ1-2, with D possibly matching TRBD1 (5 bases). Germline CDR1 reads PRHDT; CDR2 reads FYEKMQ (reference sequence). The CDR3 spans 14 residues. V was shortened by 1 base and J by 2 bases, with 8 bases between the two germline ends. CDR3 DNA, as far as it was read: TGTGCCAGCAGCTTAGCTACAGGCAACTATGGC. Its translation is CASSLATGNYG. The entire CDR3 is CASSLATGNYGYTF.

As to this clone: The sequence runs out 3 residues before the end of the CDR3; the remainder is reconstructed from the germline J gene. The J gene is TRBJ1-1, the V gene TRBV28; tentatively, D is TRBD1 (6 bases). Looked up from germline, CDR1 is MDHEN and CDR2 is SYDVKM. The V and J ends lost 3 bases and 4 bases respectively, with 12 bases between them. This CDR3 is 14 amino acids long. Incomplete CDR3 DNA: TGTGCCAGCAGTTTCGCGACAGGCCTCACTGAA. Translating gives CASSFATGLTE. The whole CDR3 sequence is CASSFATGLTEAFF.

As to this clone: Coverage ceases 3 residues before the CDR3 finishes, and the germline J gene fills in the end. The chain recombines TRBV28 with TRBJ2-7; unclear D gene. The V end was cut by 4 bases, the J end by 3 bases, with 13 bases between. The germline gives CDR1 MDHEN, CDR2 SYDVKM. This CDR3 comprises 14 residues. CDR3 bases read: TGTGCCAGCAGTTCTCCAGGAACGAGCTACGAG. Protein sequence: CASSSPGTSYE. The entire CDR3 reads CASSSPGTSYEQYF.

As for this clone: The read gets to within 3 residues of the CDR3 end, and the germline J gene fills in the rest. The V and J genes are TRBV20-1 and TRBJ2-2, with D perhaps TRBD2 (5 bases). This CDR3 region has 14 residues. V gave up 0 bases and J gave up 5 bases, with 10 bases separating them. CDR1 and CDR2 from the germline V gene are DFQATT and SNEGSKA (reference sequence). The sequenced CDR3 bases are TGCAGTGCTAGAGATCGTCAGCGGACCGGGGAG. Translated, it gives CSARDRQRTGE. The entire CDR3 sequence reads CSARDRQRTGELFF.

Notes on this clone: Sequencing ends 3 residues short of the CDR3 end; the germline J gene provides the rest. The chain combines TRBV7-9 with TRBJ2-1; TRBD2 might be the D (5 bases). Germline CDR1 and CDR2: SEHNR and FQNEAQ (reference sequence). The length of the CDR3 is 12 residues. Deletions cut 5 bases from V and 8 bases from J, with 10 bases between. The covered CDR3 bases are TGTGCCAGCAGCCACCCCGGGGATGAG. Its translation is CASSHPGDE. The whole CDR3 is CASSHPGDEQFF.

About this clone itself: The read finishes 3 residues shy of the CDR3 end, and the germline J gene is used to complete it. The genes are TRBV5-6 and TRBJ2-3, with D perhaps TRBD1 (6 bases). The germline V gene has CDR1 SGHDT and CDR2 YYEEEE. Between the trimmed V and J ends, which lost 0 bases and 1 base, there was a span of 9 bases. The CDR3 loop spans 15 amino acids. CDR3 region: CASSLEQGGTDTQYF. The covered CDR3 bases are TGTGCCAGCAGCTTGGAACAGGGTGGCACAGATACG. Complete variable domain (other parts from reference TRBV5-6 and TRBJ2-3): DAGVTQSPTHLIKTRGQQVTLRCSPKSGHDTVSWYQQALGQGPQFIFQYYEEEERQRGNFPDRFSGHQFPNYSSELNVNALLLGDSALYLCASSLEQGGTDTQYFGPGTRLTVL.

As to this clone: From the germline J gene comes the end of the CDR3, since the read stops 3 residues before it. The rearrangement uses TRBV11-2 and TRBJ2-1, with 15 bases matching TRBD2. Losses at the gene ends were 5 bases for V and 7 bases for J; bases not matched to a gene: 3. This CDR3 is built from 15 residues. Looked up from germline, CDR1 is SGHAT and CDR2 is FQNNGV. The CDR3 loop is CASSQGTSGRNEQFF. CDR3 bases read: TGTGCCAGCAGCCAGGGGACTAGCGGGAGGAATGAG.

Concerning this clone itself: Coverage ceases 3 residues before the CDR3 finishes, and the germline J gene fills in the end. V is TRBV7-6 and J is TRBJ2-1, with TRBD1 matching 8 bases. CDR3 size: 14 residues. V trimming: 5 bases; J trimming: 3 bases; junction bases outside the gene matches: 3. Per germline, CDR1 SGHVS and CDR2 FNYEAQ. The CDR3 loop is CASSLGTGYNEQFF. Incomplete CDR3 DNA: TGTGCCAGCAGCCTTGGGACAGGCTACAATGAG. The whole variable domain, filled in from reference TRBV7-6 and TRBJ2-1, reads GAGVSQSPRYKVTKRGQDVALRCDPISGHVSLYWYRQALGQGPEFLTYFNYEAQQDKSGLPNDRFSAERPEGSISTLTIQRTEQRDSAMYRCASSLGTGYNEQFFGPGTRLTVL.

As for this clone: The read stops 3 residues short of the end of the CDR3; the missing end is completed from the germline J gene. The J gene is TRBJ2-7, the V gene TRBV30; 8 bases fit TRBD2. The length of the CDR3 is 15 residues. Germline CDR1 reads GTSNPN; CDR2 reads SVGIG (reference sequence). V shed 5 bases and J 5 bases; nucleotides not matched to a gene: 14. The part of the CDR3 DNA that was read is TGTGCCTGGTCGGGGGGGACGGGAGGAAGCGACGAG. Its translation is CAWSGGTGGSDE. The entire CDR3 is CAWSGGTGGSDEQYF.

In the case of this clone: The missing CDR3 end, 3 residues past where the read stops, is filled in from the germline J gene. This chain joins TRBV20-1 and TRBJ2-7; 7 bases line up with TRBD1. This CDR3 has 14 amino acids. Per the germline V gene, CDR1 is DFQATT and CDR2 is SNEGSKA (reference sequence). The ends lost 1 base at V and 5 bases at J; junction bases unmatched: 8. The CDR3 here is CSARATTGSDEQYF. CDR3 DNA (partial): TGCAGTGCTAGAGCCACGACAGGGTCGGACGAG.

Of note for this clone: The sequenced fragment ends 3 residues before the CDR3 boundary, so the rest is inferred from the germline J gene. The rearrangement joins TRBV11-2 to TRBJ2-5; possibly TRBD2 for D (6 bases). The CDR3 is made up of 14 amino acids. V gave up 1 base and J gave up 4 bases, with 10 bases separating them. Germline CDR1 and CDR2: SGHAT and FQNNGV. CDR3 DNA, as far as it was read: TGTGCCAGCAGCTTAGTGGCGGGGCCAGAGACC. It yields the protein CASSLVAGPET. In full, the CDR3 reads CASSLVAGPETQYF.

Of note for this clone: The read gets to within 3 residues of the CDR3 end, and the germline J gene fills in the rest. The chain couples TRBV7-6 to TRBJ1-4, with 9 bases fitting TRBD1. Germline CDR1 SGHVS, CDR2 FNYEAQ. Trimming cost V 5 bases and J 9 bases; bases outside gene matches: 10. CDR3 length: 15 residues. The part of the CDR3 DNA that was read is TGTGCCAGCAGCAGAGAGGGACAGGGAGGTAAAAAA. Translated: CASSREGQGGKK. The whole CDR3 region reads CASSREGQGGKKLFF.

Concerning this clone: The CDR3 end is not reached by the read, which stops 3 residues before it; the germline J gene fills it in. The chain carries TRBV19 and TRBJ1-1; D unresolved. V lost 6 bases and J 0 bases, leaving 5 bases between the germline ends. The CDR3 totals 12 residues. CDR1 LNHDA and CDR2 SQIVND come from the germline V gene (reference sequence). CDR3 in amino acids: CASSFVNTEAFF. The CDR3 DNA, read in part, is TGTGCCAGTAGCTTCGTGAACACTGAA.